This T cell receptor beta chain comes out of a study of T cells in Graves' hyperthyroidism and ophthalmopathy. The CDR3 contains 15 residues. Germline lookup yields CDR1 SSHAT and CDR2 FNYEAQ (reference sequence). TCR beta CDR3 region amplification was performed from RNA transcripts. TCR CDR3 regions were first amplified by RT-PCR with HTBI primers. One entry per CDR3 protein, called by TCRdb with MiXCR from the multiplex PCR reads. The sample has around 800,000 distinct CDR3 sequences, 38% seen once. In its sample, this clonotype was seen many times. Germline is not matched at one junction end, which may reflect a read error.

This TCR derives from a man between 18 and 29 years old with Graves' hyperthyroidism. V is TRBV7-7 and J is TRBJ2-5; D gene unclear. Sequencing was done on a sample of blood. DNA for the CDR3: TGTGCTAGCAGCTTATTCGTCGAAAATCAAGAGACCCAGTACTTC. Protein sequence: CASSLFVENQETQYF.